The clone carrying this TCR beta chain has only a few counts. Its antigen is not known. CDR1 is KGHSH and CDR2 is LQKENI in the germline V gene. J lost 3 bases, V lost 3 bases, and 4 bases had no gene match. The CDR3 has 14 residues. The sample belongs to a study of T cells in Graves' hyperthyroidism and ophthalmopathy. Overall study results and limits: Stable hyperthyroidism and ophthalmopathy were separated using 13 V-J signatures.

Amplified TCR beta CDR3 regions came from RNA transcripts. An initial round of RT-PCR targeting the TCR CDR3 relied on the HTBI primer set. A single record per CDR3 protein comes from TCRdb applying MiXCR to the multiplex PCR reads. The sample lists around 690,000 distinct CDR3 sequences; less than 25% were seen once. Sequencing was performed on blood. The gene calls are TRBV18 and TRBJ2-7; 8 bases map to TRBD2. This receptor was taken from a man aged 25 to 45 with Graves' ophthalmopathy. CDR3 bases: TGTGCCAGCTCACCGTTGGGACTAGTCTACGAGCAGTACTTC. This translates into CASSPLGLVYEQYF.